The 27 T cell receptor beta chains presented below share a single source sample, sequenced in a study of shared clonotypes between healthy human individuals (dated by TCRdb to between 2020 and 2021). Library preparation used the immunoSEQ multiplex PCR assay. What TCRdb holds here is the immuneACCESS table cut down to in-frame rearrangements. Part of the clones is not present; checked against another copy, under half of the missing clones reflect an unresolved V gene, and the others are unexplained. Counted in this sample were roughly 1,000,000 clones; about 84% of them appeared once. 0.5% to 0.65% of the sample is held by the ten biggest clonotypes. The sample comprised memory CD4+ T cells from PBMCs. This specimen's cell subset or site label, per the study, means: CD45RA-negative fraction. The receptors derive from a young man in good health. Some clones in this sample may be carry-over from other donors' samples.

The rearrangement links TRBV9 to TRBJ1-2, with a possible D match to TRBD1 (5 bases). The CDR3 sequence is 14 residues long. Germline V gene lookup returns CDR1 SGDLS and CDR2 YYNGEE. V was cut by 3 bases and J by 4 bases, with 13 bases left in between. CDR3 nucleotide sequence: TGTGCCAGCAGCGCACGGGACTCCGGCTATGGCTACACCTTC. It specifies CASSARDSGYGYTF. Looking up the rest from reference TRBV9 and TRBJ1-2 gives the full variable domain: DSGVTQTPKHLITATGQRVTLRCSPRSGDLSVYWYQQSLDQGLQFLIQYYNGEERAKGNILERFSAQQFPDLHSELNLSSLELGDSALYFCASSARDSGYGYTFGSGTRLTVV.

The chain has TRBV19 and TRBJ1-2; tentatively, D is TRBD1 (6 bases). The V gene's germline CDR1 is LNHDA and CDR2 SQIVND (reference sequence). CDR3 length equals 13 residues. The V end lost 3 bases, the J end lost 7 bases, and 12 bases lay between the germline ends. DNA of the CDR3: TGTGCCAGTAGTATGACAGGAGTAAGTGGCTACACCTTC. Translating gives CASSMTGVSGYTF.

As regards this clone: A far larger clone is just one base off, so this is likely a read error. This rearrangement joins TRBV29-1 to TRBJ1-4; D unclear. This CDR3 comprises 11 residues. Trimming took 7 bases from V and 8 from J, leaving 11 bases between them. Per the germline V gene, CDR1 is SQVTM and CDR2 is ANQGSEA. CDR3 sequence: CSADKGEKLFF. The CDR3 DNA is TGCAGCGCTGATAAAGGAGAAAAACTGTTTTTT.

This rearrangement joins TRBV5-1 to TRBJ2-3, with D uncertain. The CDR3 has 14 residues. In germline, CDR1 is SGHRS, CDR2 YFSETQ. Trimming took off 0 bases at V and 2 bases at J, with 7 bases between the two ends. The CDR3 DNA reads as TGCGCCAGCAGCTTGGCAGAATTCACAGATACGCAGTATTTT. Translation gives CASSLAEFTDTQYF.

V gene TRBV11-1 combines with J gene TRBJ2-1, with D tentatively TRBD2 (6 bases). V was trimmed by 3 bases and J by 0 bases, leaving 15 bases between them. Germline V lookup: CDR1 SGHAT, CDR2 FQDESV (reference sequence). The CDR3 runs 17 residues. CDR3 loop: CASSLDPGVSSYNEQFF. Written as DNA, the CDR3 is TGTGCCAGCAGCTTGGATCCGGGAGTGAGCTCCTACAATGAGCAGTTCTTC. The full variable domain, completed using reference TRBV11-1 and TRBJ2-1, is EAEVAQSPRYKITEKSQAVAFWCDPISGHATLYWYRQILGQGPELLVQFQDESVVDDSQLPKDRFSAERLKGVDSTLKIQPAELGDSAMYLCASSLDPGVSSYNEQFFGPGTRLTVL.

Worth noting for this clone: One end of the junction does not line up with germline, which may come from a read error. The chain couples TRBV29-1 to TRBJ2-7; maybe TRBD2 (6 bases). CDR1 is SQVTM, CDR2 ANQGSEA, per germline. This CDR3 region has 11 residues. The CDR3 loop is CSVEESGSRNF. The CDR3 DNA is TGCAGCGTTGAAGAAAGCGGGTCCCGGAACTTC.

The rearrangement joins TRBV18 to TRBJ2-5, with 8 bases that match TRBD1. The CDR3 is 15 residues long. Germline CDR1 KGHSH, CDR2 LQKENI. Unmatched junction bases numbered 8, after V lost 6 bases and J lost 2 bases. CDR3 amino acids: CASSLQGAPQETQYF. CDR3 bases: TGTGCCAGCTCTCTTCAGGGGGCGCCGCAAGAGACCCAGTACTTC.

This chain joins TRBV2 and TRBJ2-7; weak D call: TRBD1 (6 bases). CDR1 and CDR2 from the germline V gene are SNHLY and FYNNEI. The CDR3 runs to 13 residues. Trimming pared 10 bases from V and 1 base from J, leaving 14 bases between. In nucleotides, the CDR3 is TGTGCCACTGGTGGGGACACGTCCTACGAGCAGTACTTC. Its protein product is CATGGDTSYEQYF.

The chain carries TRBV5-1 and TRBJ1-5; D ambiguous. CDR1 and CDR2 (germline): SGHRS, YFSETQ. The CDR3 has 13 residues. V was cut by 4 bases and J by 6 bases, with 11 bases left in between. CDR3 in DNA: TGCGCCAGCAGCCTGGAGGCAGGTCAGCCCCAGCATTTT. Encoded protein: CASSLEAGQPQHF.

This sequence joins TRBV18 and TRBJ2-5; TRBD1 matches 10 bases. The CDR3 spans 15 residues. In germline, CDR1 is KGHSH, CDR2 LQKENI. V was clipped by 3 bases and J by 4 bases; unmatched bases: 5. CDR3 amino acids: CASSPGQGLSETQYF. In DNA, the CDR3 is TGTGCCAGCTCACCGGGACAGGGGTTGTCAGAGACCCAGTACTTC.

This clone was counted a single time. The chain is built from TRBV28 and TRBJ2-3, with 11 bases fitting TRBD2. Germline assignment: CDR1 MDHEN and CDR2 SYDVKM. CDR3 length: 18 amino acids. Trimming at V came to 2 bases and at J to 6 bases, leaving 13 bases not matched to a gene. CDR3 sequence (DNA): TGTGCCAGCAGTTTACGTCGTGGGGCTAGCGGGAGGATGGATACGCAGTATTTT. It yields the protein CASSLRRGASGRMDTQYF.

The CDR3 coding sequence is TGTGCCAGCAGCCAAATTGTCCGGGACAACAATGAGCAGTTCTTC. It is translated as CASSQIVRDNNEQFF. This chain uses TRBV11-3 with TRBJ2-1, with TRBD1 as a possible D gene (6 bases). The CDR3 is 15 amino acids. Germline V gene sequence: CDR1 SGHNT, CDR2 YENEEA. The V end was cut by 5 bases, the J end by 5 bases, with 16 bases between. The variable domain in full, with the rest retrieved from reference TRBV11-3 and TRBJ2-1, is EAGVVQSPRYKIIEKKQPVAFWCNPISGHNTLYWYLQNLGQGPELLIRYENEEAVDDSQLPKDRFSAERLKGVDSTLKIQPAELGDSAVYLCASSQIVRDNNEQFFGPGTRLTVL.

The J gene is TRBJ1-2, the V gene TRBV28, with D unclear. V dropped 6 bases and J dropped 3 bases, with 17 bases sitting between them. In germline, CDR1 is MDHEN, CDR2 SYDVKM. The CDR3 covers 15 residues. The CDR3 region is CASRLNDGRDYGYTF. CDR3 sequence (DNA): TGTGCCAGCAGATTAAACGACGGGCGGGACTATGGCTACACCTTC.

The V gene is TRBV5-8, the J gene TRBJ2-1, with D possibly TRBD2 on 5 matching bases. Trimming took off 0 bases at V and 10 bases at J, with 17 bases between the two ends. The CDR3 loop spans 15 amino acids. Per the germline V gene, CDR1 is SGHTS and CDR2 is YDEGEE. Written as DNA, the CDR3 is TGTGCCAGCAGCTTGGGGAAGCGGCAGACCTTGGAGCAGTTCTTC. Protein sequence: CASSLGKRQTLEQFF.

This clone was recorded once. The chain has TRBV5-4 and TRBJ1-1, with D hard to call. Trimming left V 4 bases short and J 3 bases short, with 16 bases between. Germline V gene sequence: CDR1 SGHNT, CDR2 YYREEE (reference sequence). This CDR3 has 15 residues. The CDR3 region is CASSPSGGRYTEAFF. CDR3 DNA: TGTGCCAGCAGCCCGAGCGGAGGGAGGTACACTGAAGCTTTCTTT.

The J gene is TRBJ2-3, the V gene TRBV27; 8 bases agree with TRBD2. The CDR3 totals 18 residues. CDR1 is MNHEY, CDR2 SMNVEV, per germline (reference sequence). J was trimmed by 3 bases and V by 0 bases; bases with no gene match: 11. The CDR3 loop is CASSLSPGIAGLTDTQYF. The CDR3 region has the DNA TGTGCCAGCAGTTTATCGCCCGGAATAGCGGGGCTAACAGATACGCAGTATTTT.

The CDR3 DNA reads TGTGCCAGCAGCGTAGGGGGACTAGCGGGAGTCTATGGCACCGGGGAGCTGTTTTTT. Its protein is CASSVGGLAGVYGTGELFF. The V gene is TRBV9, the J gene TRBJ2-2; 14 bases fit TRBD2. The CDR3 is 19 amino acids. Germline assignment: CDR1 SGDLS and CDR2 YYNGEE. After removal of 0 bases from V and 4 bases from J, the junction contained 8 bases not matched to a gene.

The chain has TRBV28 and TRBJ2-1; TRBD1 aligns across 8 bases. V lost 3 bases and J lost 9; bases outside the gene matches: 10. This CDR3 spans 15 amino acids. CDR1 is MDHEN, CDR2 SYDVKM, per germline. The CDR3 DNA is TGTGCCAGCAGTTTTCTAGGGACAGGACAGGGTGAGCAGTTCTTC. Residues: CASSFLGTGQGEQFF.

The gene calls are TRBV5-4 and TRBJ2-3; D is unclear. Germline assignment: CDR1 SGHNT and CDR2 YYREEE (reference sequence). V lost 0 bases and J lost 5, with 10 bases in between. This CDR3 comprises 14 residues. Here the CDR3 reads CASSLEGTGDTQYF. In nucleotides, the CDR3 is TGTGCCAGCAGCTTGGAGGGTACTGGAGATACGCAGTATTTT.

This chain connects TRBV18 to TRBJ2-4, with TRBD1 identical over 10 bases. CDR1 and CDR2 from the germline V gene are KGHSH and LQKENI. Trimming at V came to 3 bases and at J to 5 bases, leaving 1 base not matched to a gene. The length of the CDR3 is 14 residues. The CDR3 DNA is TGTGCCAGCTCACCGACAGGGGGCCAAAACATTCAGTACTTC. Its translation is CASSPTGGQNIQYF.

The V gene is TRBV10-3, the J gene TRBJ2-1; 7 bases match TRBD2. V shed 4 bases and J 0 bases; nucleotides not matched to a gene: 6. The CDR3 totals 16 residues. Germline CDR1 is ENHRY and CDR2 is SYGVKD. CDR3 nucleotide sequence: TGTGCCATCAGTGGTTTTGGCGGGAGCTCCTACAATGAGCAGTTCTTC. Amino acid sequence: CAISGFGGSSYNEQFF.

The sample holds many counts of this clone. The same CDR3 is also encoded by other DNA sequences in this sample. The CDR3 DNA sequence: TGTGCCTGGAGCGACCCTGGGCTGGAGACCCAGTACTTC. This codes for CAWSDPGLETQYF. The chain links TRBV30 to TRBJ2-5; no reliable D call. Per the germline V gene, CDR1 is GTSNPN and CDR2 is SVGIG (reference sequence). CDR3 length: 13 residues. Trimming took off 3 bases at V and 5 bases at J, with 13 bases between the two ends.

The V and J genes are TRBV28 and TRBJ2-3; no definite D call. The CDR3 is 12 amino acids. From germline, CDR1 is MDHEN and CDR2 SYDVKM. V was pared by 6 bases and J by 0 bases, with 4 bases between. This chain's CDR3 is CASRRSTDTQYF. The CDR3 nucleotides read TGTGCCAGCAGACGTAGCACAGATACGCAGTATTTT.

The rearrangement joins TRBV30 to TRBJ2-6; TRBD1 is a possible D gene (5 bases). The V gene's germline CDR1 is GTSNPN and CDR2 SVGIG (reference sequence). The length of the CDR3 is 13 residues. With 7 bases removed from V and 1 base from J, the gap between germline ends came to 8 bases. The CDR3, as DNA: TGTGCCTCAGGGTCTTCTGGGGCCAACGTCCTGACTTTC. Its translation: CASGSSGANVLTF.

In regard to this clone: A much more abundant neighbour one base away suggests this may be a read error. Other DNA sequences in the sample encode the same CDR3. This chain connects TRBV4-2 to TRBJ2-5; TRBD2 aligns across 10 bases. Trimming removed 1 base from V and 2 bases from J; junction bases left unmatched: 1. CDR1 and CDR2 from the germline V gene are LGHNA and YNFKEQ. This CDR3 spans 15 amino acids. CDR3 coding DNA: TGTGCCAGCAGCCAAGGGACTAGCGGACAAGAGACCCAGTACTTC. This sequence encodes CASSQGTSGQETQYF.

The chain uses TRBV6-4 and TRBJ2-1; TRBD1 aligns across 7 bases. V gave up 6 bases and J gave up 0 bases; unmatched junction bases: 5. Germline values: CDR1 MRHNA, CDR2 SNTAGT. The CDR3 spans 15 residues. This CDR3 reads CASRSQGSSYNEQFF. CDR3 nucleotide sequence: TGTGCCAGCAGATCACAGGGGAGCTCCTACAATGAGCAGTTCTTC.

CDR3 in DNA: TGTGCCAGCAGCCCGGACGGGAACTATGGCTACACCTTC. Amino acids: CASSPDGNYGYTF. The V and J genes are TRBV9 and TRBJ1-2; no clear D gene. Germline CDR1 and CDR2: SGDLS and YYNGEE. V lost 4 bases and J lost 2, with 9 bases in between. The CDR3 spans 13 residues.